This T cell receptor (beta chain) was observed in a study of blood T cell repertoires in COVID-19. This CDR3 is built from 13 residues. V gave up 11 bases and J gave up 2 bases; unmatched junction bases: 6. Germline values: CDR1 SNHLY, CDR2 FYNNEI. This clone was detected ten times or more. Additional DNA sequences in this sample encode the identical CDR3. Profiling relied on immunoSEQ multiplex PCR, and the TCRdb table lists in-frame clones only, not all of them. The repertoire holds 260,000 or so clones, with 80% to 90% as singletons. Sequencing input: PBMCs or T cells enriched from blood (not recorded which). The sequence was obtained from a woman aged 30 to 39 with acute COVID-19. The rearrangement links TRBV2 to TRBJ1-3; 7 nucleotides align to TRBD1. CDR3 amino acids: CASTGEAGNTIYF. The CDR3 region has the DNA TGTGCCTCAACAGGGGAAGCTGGAAACACCATATATTTT.